Presented here are 27 T cell receptor beta chains from one specimen sequenced in a study of T-cell memory formation after mild COVID-19. From the 5' RACE reads, TCRdb called clonotypes with MiXCR, one entry per CDR3 protein. The sample gives roughly 29,000 distinct CDR3 sequences, approximately 12% of which show up once; 15% is in the top ten. Source material: PBMCs or a T cell subset sorted from them (not recorded which). The source of these receptors is an adult woman who had mild COVID-19 (a few samples of this study predate the infection). Cell type and time point are not known.

This clonotype came up many times. The rearrangement uses TRBV20-1 and TRBJ2-2; the match to TRBD2 covers 8 bases. Trimming cost V 6 bases and J 8 bases; bases outside gene matches: 17. Germline CDR1 DFQATT, CDR2 SNEGSKA (reference sequence). The CDR3 is 16 amino acids. For the CDR3, the DNA is TGCAGTGCCTCCCCGGCGGGTGCGCGGGGGGTTGGGGAGCTGTTTTTT. Residues: CSASPAGARGVGELFF.

At least ten counts were recorded for this clonotype. This chain links TRBV6-5 with TRBJ2-3; 12 bases are shared with TRBD2. The germline gives CDR1 MNHEY, CDR2 SVGAGI. The trim removed 4 bases at V and 4 bases at J, leaving 3 bases unmatched. CDR3 length: 15 residues. The CDR3 is CASSSLAGGPDTQYF. DNA of the CDR3: TGTGCCAGCAGTTCTCTAGCGGGAGGGCCAGATACGCAGTATTTT.

This clonotype was seen repeatedly, ten times or more. The genes are TRBV24-1 and TRBJ2-3, with TRBD2 matching 10 bases. After removal of 2 bases from V and 2 bases from J, the junction contained 3 bases not matched to a gene. Germline CDR1 and CDR2: KGHDR and SFDVKD. The CDR3 is made up of 16 amino acids. This CDR3 is CATSDYSGGLTDTQYF. Here the CDR3 DNA reads TGTGCCACCAGTGATTATAGCGGGGGGCTCACAGATACGCAGTATTTT.

By share, this clonotype counts as medium-sized. The chain employs TRBV6-2 or TRBV6-3 and TRBJ1-1; D call uncertain. In germline, CDR1 is MNHEY, CDR2 SVGEGT. The V end was cut by 6 bases, the J end by 2 bases, with 7 bases between. The length of the CDR3 is 12 residues. Written as DNA, the CDR3 is TGTGCCAGCAGCTGGACCAACACTGAAGCTTTCTTT. This gives the protein CASSWTNTEAFF.

This clonotype has a count of ten or more. The CDR3 nucleotides are TGTGCCAGCAGCGACCGGACAGGGTTGGAGGTGTACTTC. Translation gives CASSDRTGLEVYF. This chain joins TRBV5-8 and TRBJ2-7; 8 nucleotides match TRBD1. V lost 4 bases to trimming and J lost 12 bases; unmatched junction nucleotides: 12. The CDR3 has 13 amino acids. Germline V lookup: CDR1 SGHTS, CDR2 YDEGEE.

J is TRBJ2-7 and V is TRBV15, with 7 bases lining up with TRBD1. Germline V gene data show CDR1 as LNHNV and CDR2 as YYDKDF (reference sequence). The CDR3 runs 15 residues. Trimming removed 5 bases from V and 3 bases from J; junction bases left unmatched: 10. The CDR3 reads CATSGPNRGGYEQYF. The CDR3 DNA sequence: TGTGCCACCAGCGGGCCCAACAGGGGTGGCTACGAGCAGTACTTC.

A note on this clonotype: This may be a read error, as it is one base from a much larger clone. The chain employs TRBV6-4 and TRBJ2-3, with a weak D call TRBD2 (5 bases). Trimming shortened V by 4 bases and J by 1 base, and 6 bases separated the two germline ends. CDR3 length equals 13 residues. The germline V gene encodes CDR1 MRHNA and CDR2 SNTAGT. CDR3 sequence: CASSVGGTDTQYF. CDR3 nucleotide sequence: TGTGCCAGCAGTGTGGGAGGCACAGATACGCAGTATTTT.

This clonotype was counted many times. The chain carries TRBV5-5 and TRBJ2-5, with D possibly matching TRBD2 (6 bases). The V and J ends lost 0 bases and 5 bases respectively, with 14 bases between them. The CDR3 runs 15 residues. CDR1 is SGHKS and CDR2 is YYEKEE in the germline V gene (reference sequence). CDR3 sequence: CASSLEPSDRETQYF. CDR3 DNA sequence: TGTGCCAGCAGCTTGGAGCCTAGCGACCGGGAGACCCAGTACTTC.

This clonotype was counted at least ten times. This chain connects TRBV5-1 to TRBJ2-3, with unresolved D. CDR1 is SGHRS and CDR2 is YFSETQ in the germline V gene. This CDR3 has 14 amino acids. Trimming took off 0 bases at V and 4 bases at J, with 9 bases between the two ends. The CDR3 region is CASSLASLPDTQYF. As DNA, the CDR3 is TGCGCCAGCAGCTTGGCTAGTTTGCCAGATACGCAGTATTTT.

The V gene is TRBV6-5, the J gene TRBJ2-3; 9 bases map to TRBD2. V was pared by 8 bases and J by 4 bases, with 10 bases of the junction left unmatched. CDR1 MNHEY and CDR2 SVGAGI come from the germline V gene. CDR3 size: 15 residues. The CDR3 here is CASSRRGGIPDTQYF. Written as DNA, the CDR3 is TGTGCCAGCTCAAGGCGGGGGGGGATCCCAGATACGCAGTATTTT.

This clonotype was counted ten times or more. The chain recombines TRBV7-8 with TRBJ1-2, with D maybe TRBD1 (6 bases). The ends were cut back, 2 bases at V and 2 bases at J, with 12 bases in the middle. There are 15 residues in the CDR3. Germline CDR1 SGHVS, CDR2 FQNEAQ. The chain's CDR3 is CASSLRGTGNYGYTF. CDR3 in DNA: TGTGCCAGCAGCTTAAGGGGGACGGGAAACTATGGCTACACCTTC.

This clonotype was seen repeatedly, ten times or more. This chain uses TRBV24-1 with TRBJ2-2; no firm D call. V was clipped by 9 bases and J by 4 bases, with 11 bases between them. CDR1 and CDR2 (germline): KGHDR, SFDVKD. The CDR3 sequence is 13 residues long. CDR3 in amino acids: CATGQASTGELFF. For the CDR3, the DNA is TGTGCCACCGGGCAGGCATCCACCGGGGAGCTGTTTTTT.

This clonotype was found many times. The chain joins TRBV11-2 to TRBJ1-2; D is unresolved. There are 13 residues in the CDR3. Germline V gives CDR1 SGHAT, CDR2 FQNNGV. Trimming took 1 base from V and 8 from J, leaving 11 bases between them. Here the CDR3 reads CASSLVSGWGYTF. The CDR3, as DNA: TGTGCCAGCAGCTTAGTTTCGGGGTGGGGCTACACCTTC. Using reference TRBV11-2 and TRBJ1-2 for the parts outside the CDR3, the full variable domain is EAGVAQSPRYKIIEKRQSVAFWCNPISGHATLYWYQQILGQGPKLLIQFQNNGVVDDSQLPKDRFSAERLKGVDSTLKIQPAKLEDSAVYLCASSLVSGWGYTFGSGTRLTVV.

This clonotype was seen many times. The J gene is TRBJ2-7, the V gene TRBV27; TRBD2 is a possible D gene (7 bases). V gave up 3 bases and J gave up 6 bases, with 18 bases separating them. There are 15 residues in the CDR3. CDR1 is MNHEY, CDR2 SMNVEV, per germline (reference sequence). The CDR3 region has the DNA TGTGCCAGCAGTTTTGGGAGGGGGGCGCCAGGCGAGCAGTACTTC. Translating it yields CASSFGRGAPGEQYF.

This clonotype showed up many times. The chain has TRBV15 and TRBJ2-1, with TRBD1 identical over 10 bases. The CDR3 is 16 amino acids. Per germline, CDR1 LNHNV and CDR2 YYDKDF (reference sequence). V shed 1 base and J 3 bases; nucleotides not matched to a gene: 3. The chain's CDR3 is CATSRGTGGNYNEQFF. The CDR3 bases are TGTGCCACCAGCAGAGGGACAGGGGGAAACTACAATGAGCAGTTCTTC.

The sample holds many counts of this clonotype. The chain couples TRBV4-1 to TRBJ1-2, with D perhaps matching TRBD1 (6 bases). Germline loops: CDR1 MGHRA, CDR2 YSYEKL. The CDR3 sequence is 15 residues long. Trimming pared 1 base from V and 0 bases from J, leaving 9 bases between. The chain's CDR3 is CASSQGQGTNYGYTF. The CDR3 DNA is TGCGCCAGCAGCCAAGGCCAGGGGACTAACTATGGCTACACCTTC.

This clonotype was detected many times. The chain has TRBV24-1 and TRBJ2-1, with TRBD1 matching over 11 bases. CDR3 size: 17 residues. Germline CDR1 and CDR2: KGHDR and SFDVKD. Germline trimming cut 5 bases from V and 7 bases from J; bases unmatched to any gene: 12. The CDR3 reads CATSGGTGTGGVNEQFF. The CDR3 region has the DNA TGTGCCACCAGTGGGGGAACCGGGACAGGGGGAGTTAATGAGCAGTTCTTC.

This clonotype was counted many times. This chain's CDR3 is CSASGMSYEQYF. The CDR3 DNA reads TGCAGTGCTAGCGGGATGTCCTACGAGCAGTACTTC. The V call is TRBV20-1, the J call TRBJ2-7, with D possibly TRBD2 on 5 matching bases. V shed 3 bases and J shed 1 base, with 7 bases lying between them. The germline V gene encodes CDR1 DFQATT and CDR2 SNEGSKA (reference sequence). This CDR3 is built from 12 residues.

The chain is built from TRBV5-6 and TRBJ2-5; 9 bases line up with TRBD1. CDR1 SGHDT and CDR2 YYEEEE come from the germline V gene. The CDR3 totals 14 residues. Germline trimming cut 2 bases from V and 2 bases from J; bases unmatched to any gene: 1. CDR3 sequence (DNA): TGTGCCAGCAGCTTCGGGACAGGGCAAGAGACCCAGTACTTC. Encoded protein: CASSFGTGQETQYF.

This clonotype was detected ten times or more. V is TRBV5-4 and J is TRBJ2-3, with D possibly TRBD2 on 6 matching bases. The V and J ends lost 3 bases and 4 bases respectively, with 21 bases between them. The CDR3 sequence is 17 residues long. The germline V gene has CDR1 SGHNT and CDR2 YYREEE (reference sequence). The CDR3 region is CASSSPTFPAGADTQYF. The CDR3 DNA sequence: TGTGCCAGCAGCTCCCCCACCTTTCCAGCGGGCGCAGATACGCAGTATTTT. Full variable domain (missing parts from reference TRBV5-4 and TRBJ2-3): ETGVTQSPTHLIKTRGQQVTLRCSSQSGHNTVSWYQQALGQGPQFIFQYYREEENGRGNFPPRFSGLQFPNYSSELNVNALELDDSALYLCASSSPTFPAGADTQYFGPGTRLTVL.

The chain is built from TRBV6-5 and TRBJ2-1, with 13 bases fitting TRBD2. V dropped 6 bases and J dropped 8; count of bases not matched to a gene: 7. CDR3 length: 15 residues. The V gene's germline CDR1 is MNHEY and CDR2 SVGAGI. DNA of the CDR3: TGTGCCAGCAGCCCACTAGCGGGGGGGCGAGATGAGCAGTTCTTC. The encoded protein is CASSPLAGGRDEQFF.

This clonotype was seen ten or more times. The V call is TRBV20-1, the J call TRBJ2-5; D is perhaps TRBD2 (6 bases). The CDR3 sequence is 13 residues long. Germline V gene lookup returns CDR1 DFQATT and CDR2 SNEGSKA (reference sequence). The V and J ends lost 0 bases and 5 bases respectively, with 10 bases between them. The chain's CDR3 is CSAREPGVETQYF. CDR3 bases: TGCAGTGCTAGAGAGCCGGGAGTGGAGACCCAGTACTTC.

V gene TRBV6-2 or TRBV6-3 combines with J gene TRBJ2-7, with 12 bases lining up with TRBD2. V dropped 6 bases and J dropped 4; count of bases not matched to a gene: 7. CDR1 and CDR2 from the germline V gene are MNHEY and SVGEGT. The CDR3 covers 15 residues. CDR3 sequence: CASSELAGGVYEQYF. The CDR3 DNA reads as TGTGCCAGCAGCGAACTAGCGGGGGGTGTATACGAGCAGTACTTC.

This clonotype was seen repeatedly, ten times or more. V is TRBV3-1 and J is TRBJ2-1, with 12 positions matching TRBD2. Germline CDR1 and CDR2: LGHDT and YNNKEL (reference sequence). The CDR3 length is 14 residues. After removal of 6 bases from V and 9 bases from J, the junction contained 6 bases not matched to a gene. The CDR3 sequence is CASRLAGGEVEQFF. Here the CDR3 DNA reads TGTGCCAGCAGACTAGCGGGAGGTGAGGTTGAGCAGTTCTTC.

Many counts were recorded for this clonotype. The CDR3 region is CASSPRQGVYEQYF. The CDR3 DNA is TGTGCCAGCAGCCCACGACAGGGCGTCTACGAGCAGTACTTC. The chain couples TRBV21-1 to TRBJ2-7; the table's D call, TRBD1, was not checked against the DNA. TRBV21-1 is a recognized pseudogene. The CDR3 is 14 residues long.

There are many counts of this clonotype. The chain couples TRBV7-2 to TRBJ2-5; the D gene could be TRBD1 or TRBD2 (5 bases each). CDR1 and CDR2 (germline): SGHTA, FQGNSA. V dropped 4 bases and J dropped 7 bases, with 16 bases sitting between them. The CDR3 has 14 residues. CDR3 nucleotide sequence: TGTGCCAGCAGCTCTGGGCCTTTTGGGGGGACCCAGTACTTC. Translated, it gives CASSSGPFGGTQYF. The whole variable domain, remainder taken from reference TRBV7-2 and TRBJ2-5, is GAGVSQSPSNKVTEKGKDVELRCDPISGHTALYWYRQSLGQGLEFLIYFQGNSAPDKSGLPSDRFSAERTGGSVSTLTIQRTQQEDSAVYLCASSSGPFGGTQYFGPGTRLLVL.

This clonotype was observed at least ten times. The rearrangement uses TRBV29-1 and TRBJ1-4, with D possibly being TRBD1 (5 bases). This CDR3 contains 12 residues. From germline, CDR1 is SQVTM and CDR2 ANQGSEA. V gave up 6 bases and J gave up 6 bases, with 11 bases separating them. The chain's CDR3 is CSVPGRHEKLFF. The DNA of the CDR3 is TGCAGCGTACCAGGGCGGCATGAAAAACTGTTTTTT.